The entry below gives a single T cell receptor (beta chain) sequence along with its context. Its target is unknown. Sample time point: persistent/refractory GD, antithyroid drugs over 5 years with positive TRAb. Making the TCR library involved RNA that had been extracted from PBMCs. The data originate from a study of regulatory T cells in long-lasting Graves disease. The study's findings and limits: Among samples with persistent disease, TRBV28, TRBJ1-2 and TRBJ2-5 were favored. Possibly, accuracy suffered from the small sample size. Persistent Graves' patients possessed reduced TCR diversity relative to recently diagnosed ones.

In building TCR beta libraries, iRepertoire HTBI primers were used together with Arm-PCR of CDR3 regions. As originally analysed: Analysis of the samples identified around 60 TRBV and 13 to 15 TRBJ segments. TCRdb reprocessed the multiplex PCR reads via MiXCR and lists one record per CDR3 protein. TCRdb's processing, not the authors' own work, is the source of the V and J calls. The table shows about 660,000 distinct CDR3 sequences, with around 30% occurring only once. Trimming cost V 0 bases and J 4 bases, with 12 bases left between them. The CDR3 has 15 amino acids. Germline CDR1 and CDR2: SGHVS and FNYEAQ.

The sample consisted of peripheral blood mononuclear cells (PBMCs), taken when the disease was refractory, from a patient treated with antithyroid drugs. The TCR originated in a female donor with Graves disease. The rearrangement links TRBV7-6 to TRBJ2-5; unclear D gene. CDR3 amino acids: CASSLAVVYGETQYF. For the CDR3, the DNA is TGTGCCAGCAGCTTAGCGGTCGTTTACGGAGAGACCCAGTACTTC.